The entry that follows covers one T cell receptor beta chain sequence. The data originate from a study of blood T cell repertoires in COVID-19. Methods used by the authors: Amplified reference gene primers provided the basis for estimating nucleated cell counts. The data were produced by immunoSEQ multiplex PCR, yet TCRdb's version contains in-frame clones alone and is incomplete. That table supplies the V and J calls and clone size; D and trimming were determined from the DNA. The sample holds about 170,000 clones; roughly 91% are singletons and the top ten take 4.5% to 5%. The origin of this receptor is a man in his late teens or twenties with COVID-19, enrolled during active disease. The specimen was peripheral blood.

CDR3 DNA sequence: TGTGCCAGCAGTTCCTGGTCGACAGGGGGCACTGAAGCTTTCTTT. Translated, it gives CASSSWSTGGTEAFF. The chain uses TRBV28 and TRBJ1-1; 9 bases match TRBD1. Germline V gene sequence: CDR1 MDHEN, CDR2 SYDVKM. J was trimmed by 4 bases and V by 4 bases; bases with no gene match: 7. The CDR3 is made up of 15 amino acids.